One sample yielded the 18 T cell receptor beta chains listed below, sequenced in a study of blood T cell repertoires in COVID-19. The protocol was immunoSEQ multiplex PCR, while the TCRdb copy is restricted to in-frame clones and leaves out a portion. The sample has 300,000 to 500,000 clones; around 90% are singletons. Sequencing input: PBMCs or T cells enriched from blood (not recorded which). Every receptor here comes from a woman in her thirties or forties with acute COVID-19.

The V gene is TRBV11-2, the J gene TRBJ2-5; D perhaps matches TRBD2 (6 bases). This CDR3 is 17 amino acids long. V shed 0 bases and J shed 2 bases, with 16 bases lying between them. The germline V gene encodes CDR1 SGHAT and CDR2 FQNNGV. CDR3 DNA: TGTGCCAGCAGCTTAGATCGGAGGGAAAGAGGGCAAGAGACCCAGTACTTC. Residues: CASSLDRRERGQETQYF.

The V gene is TRBV6-4, the J gene TRBJ1-2; maybe TRBD1 (5 bases). The CDR3 runs to 13 residues. Between the trimmed V and J ends, which lost 0 bases and 7 bases, there was a span of 9 bases. Germline V gene sequence: CDR1 MRHNA, CDR2 SNTAGT. Here the CDR3 reads CASSDSRRAGYTF. CDR3 coding DNA: TGTGCCAGCAGTGACTCTCGCAGGGCTGGCTACACCTTC.

J is TRBJ1-6 and V is TRBV6-5; 11 bases line up with TRBD1. In germline, CDR1 is MNHEY, CDR2 SVGAGI. The CDR3 runs 15 residues. After removal of 6 bases from V and 10 bases from J, the junction contained 8 bases not matched to a gene. For the CDR3, the DNA is TGTGCCAGCAGACCTACCGGGACAGGGGGATCACCCCTCCACTTT. This encodes CASRPTGTGGSPLHF.

The chain joins TRBV10-1 to TRBJ2-7; D not resolved. V shed 2 bases and J shed 5 bases, with 7 bases lying between them. The CDR3 spans 12 residues. Germline lookup yields CDR1 WNHNN and CDR2 SYGVQD (reference sequence). The CDR3 sequence: CASSEGSDEQYF. CDR3 nucleotide sequence: TGCGCCAGCAGTGAGGGTAGTGACGAGCAGTACTTC.

A few counts support this clone. The chain combines TRBV19 with TRBJ1-4; 7 bases fit TRBD1. J gave up 7 bases and V 11 bases, and 10 bases lay outside the gene matches. Germline CDR1 LNHDA, CDR2 SQIVND (reference sequence). The CDR3 length is 13 residues. The CDR3 sequence is CASNWDSSEKLFF. CDR3 DNA sequence: TGTGCCTCCAACTGGGACAGTTCTGAAAAACTGTTTTTT.

V is TRBV28 and J is TRBJ2-7, with a tentative D call TRBD2 (7 bases). Trimming pared 10 bases from V and 6 bases from J, leaving 13 bases between. Germline assignment: CDR1 MDHEN and CDR2 SYDVKM. This CDR3 is built from 11 residues. CDR3 region: CATIGGVEQYF. In DNA form, the CDR3 reads TGTGCCACCATAGGGGGGGTCGAGCAGTACTTC.

The chain combines TRBV7-2 with TRBJ2-5; a possible D gene is TRBD2 (5 bases). CDR1 is SGHTA and CDR2 is FQGNSA in the germline V gene. The CDR3 is 13 residues long. V dropped 4 bases and J dropped 5 bases, with 11 bases sitting between them. The CDR3 DNA reads as TGTGCCAGCAGCTCTCCGTGGGAGGAGACCCAGTACTTC. This translates into CASSSPWEETQYF.

The V and J genes are TRBV7-8 and TRBJ2-1, with TRBD2 matching over 8 bases. Germline V gene lookup returns CDR1 SGHVS and CDR2 FQNEAQ. The ends lost 5 bases at V and 0 bases at J; junction bases unmatched: 12. The CDR3 consists of 18 residues. The CDR3 nucleotides are TGTGCCAGCAGCCGACATGCAGCGGGGGCCAGCTCCTACAATGAGCAGTTCTTC. Encoded protein: CASSRHAAGASSYNEQFF.

The V and J genes are TRBV18 and TRBJ1-3; 11 bases are a match to TRBD1. Germline loops: CDR1 KGHSH, CDR2 LQKENI. CDR3 size: 17 residues. The J segment lost 0 bases and the V segment lost 1 base, leaving 2 bases of the junction unmatched. DNA of the CDR3: TGTGCCAGCTCACCACGGGACAGGGGGAACTCTGGAAACACCATATATTTT. Translation gives CASSPRDRGNSGNTIYF.

About this clone itself: One junction end does not reproduce the germline sequence, and a read error may be involved. The genes are TRBV29-1 and TRBJ1-6, with a tentative D call TRBD1 (5 bases). The CDR3 totals 12 residues. Germline-derived CDR1 and CDR2 are SQVTM and ANQGSEA. CDR3 DNA sequence: TGCAGCGGGGGTAAGGGGAATTCGCCCCTCCACTTT. Amino acids: CSGGKGNSPLHF.

This sequence joins TRBV11-2 and TRBJ2-7; perhaps TRBD1 as D (7 bases). The CDR3 extends over 15 amino acids. Trimming stripped 2 bases from V and 0 bases from J, with 11 bases between. The germline CDR1 and CDR2 sequences are SGHAT and FQNNGV. CDR3 in amino acids: CASSLPGDSSYEQYF. As DNA, the CDR3 is TGTGCCAGCAGCTTACCGGGGGACAGCTCCTACGAGCAGTACTTC. The whole variable domain, filled in from reference TRBV11-2 and TRBJ2-7, reads EAGVAQSPRYKIIEKRQSVAFWCNPISGHATLYWYQQILGQGPKLLIQFQNNGVVDDSQLPKDRFSAERLKGVDSTLKIQPAKLEDSAVYLCASSLPGDSSYEQYFGPGTRLTVT.

This chain joins TRBV19 and TRBJ2-7; 9 positions agree with TRBD1. The CDR3 has 15 residues. Germline-derived CDR1 and CDR2 are LNHDA and SQIVND (reference sequence). The V segment lost 0 bases and the J segment 2 bases; nucleotides outside the gene matches: 2. In DNA form, the CDR3 reads TGTGCCAGTAGTATAGAACAGGGGGCACCCTACGAGCAGTACTTC. This gives the protein CASSIEQGAPYEQYF.

Worth noting for this clone: At the DNA level, this CDR3 is encoded by other sequences in the same sample as well. This chain uses TRBV4-1 with TRBJ2-7; D gene uncertain. The CDR3 is 13 amino acids. The germline gives CDR1 MGHRA, CDR2 YSYEKL. The V end was cut by 1 base, the J end by 4 bases, with 8 bases between. CDR3 in DNA: TGCGCCAGCAGCCAAGGTACTACATACGAGCAGTACTTC. This encodes CASSQGTTYEQYF.

The chain joins TRBV7-9 to TRBJ1-4, with D possibly being TRBD1 (6 bases). The germline CDR1 and CDR2 sequences are SEHNR and FQNEAQ (reference sequence). Trimming cost V 1 base and J 5 bases, with 11 bases left between them. The CDR3 has 15 residues. The CDR3 region is CASSLVGARNEKLFF. The DNA for the CDR3 is TGTGCCAGCAGCTTAGTGGGGGCTAGAAATGAAAAACTGTTTTTT.

The J gene is TRBJ2-4, the V gene TRBV5-4; the D gene is possibly TRBD2 (5 bases). Germline loops: CDR1 SGHNT, CDR2 YYREEE (reference sequence). The V end was cut by 7 bases, the J end by 8 bases, with 13 bases between. The CDR3 is 12 amino acids. As DNA, the CDR3 is TGTGCCAGCGGCCGGGGAGTGGACATTCAGTACTTC. It translates to CASGRGVDIQYF.

The CDR3 region is CASSQTGQSGNTIYF. CDR3 coding DNA: TGTGCCAGCAGCCAAACAGGACAGTCTGGAAACACCATATATTTT. The V gene is TRBV7-9, the J gene TRBJ1-3; D possibly corresponds to TRBD1 (6 bases). V lost 5 bases to trimming and J lost 1 base, with 12 bases between them. CDR3 length: 15 residues. Per the germline V gene, CDR1 is SEHNR and CDR2 is FQNEAQ (reference sequence).

The chain combines TRBV2 with TRBJ1-1; the D gene is possibly TRBD1 (5 bases). This CDR3 has 11 amino acids. V lost 7 bases, J lost 4 bases, and 7 bases lay in between. Looked up from germline, CDR1 is SNHLY and CDR2 is FYNNEI. The CDR3 nucleotides read TGTGCCAGCATGGGGCTCACTGAAGCTTTCTTT. Its protein product is CASMGLTEAFF.

In its sample, this clone was seen once. CDR3 loop: CASSLYIVSYNEQFF. DNA of the CDR3: TGTGCCAGCAGCTTGTATATTGTCTCCTACAATGAGCAGTTCTTC. The chain carries TRBV5-5 and TRBJ2-1; D gene ambiguous. CDR1 is SGHKS and CDR2 is YYEKEE in the germline V gene (reference sequence). Between the trimmed V and J ends, which lost 1 base and 0 bases, there was a span of 8 bases. The CDR3 consists of 15 residues.